A few counts support the clone carrying this TCR beta chain. This entry belongs to a study of patients and donors after allogeneic stem cell transplantation. TCRdb ran MiXCR on the RT-PCR reads and lists one entry per CDR3 protein. This table has 190,000 or so distinct CDR3 sequences, roughly two fifths appearing once. This CDR3 is 14 amino acids long. V lost 7 bases, J lost 6 bases, and 10 bases stayed unmatched. Germline CDR1 reads ENHRY; CDR2 reads SYGVKD. Sequencing used blood, either unsorted or a sorted T cell fraction (not recorded which). The source is a human donor who was either an allogeneic HSCT recipient or a stem cell or donor lymphocyte infusion donor (not recorded which). It is not recorded whose cells these are; they may come from a transplant donor. This sequence joins TRBV10-3 and TRBJ1-1; 8 nucleotides align to TRBD1. Written as DNA, the CDR3 is TGTGCCATCAATCATCGGGACAGGTTCGCTGAAGCTTTCTTT. Protein product: CAINHRDRFAEAFF.